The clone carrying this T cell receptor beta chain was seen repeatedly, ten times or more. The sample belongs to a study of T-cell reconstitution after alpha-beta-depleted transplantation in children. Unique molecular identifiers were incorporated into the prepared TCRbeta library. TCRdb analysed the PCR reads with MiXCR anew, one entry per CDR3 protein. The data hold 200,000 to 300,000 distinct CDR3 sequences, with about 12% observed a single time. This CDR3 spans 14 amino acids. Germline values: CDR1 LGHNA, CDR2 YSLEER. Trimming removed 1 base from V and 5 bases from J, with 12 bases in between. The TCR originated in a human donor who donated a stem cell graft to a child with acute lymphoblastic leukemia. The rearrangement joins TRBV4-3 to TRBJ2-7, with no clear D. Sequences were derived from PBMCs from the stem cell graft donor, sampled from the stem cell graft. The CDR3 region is CASSQAGKGNEQYF. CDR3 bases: TGCGCCAGCAGCCAAGCAGGAAAGGGTAACGAGCAGTACTTC.